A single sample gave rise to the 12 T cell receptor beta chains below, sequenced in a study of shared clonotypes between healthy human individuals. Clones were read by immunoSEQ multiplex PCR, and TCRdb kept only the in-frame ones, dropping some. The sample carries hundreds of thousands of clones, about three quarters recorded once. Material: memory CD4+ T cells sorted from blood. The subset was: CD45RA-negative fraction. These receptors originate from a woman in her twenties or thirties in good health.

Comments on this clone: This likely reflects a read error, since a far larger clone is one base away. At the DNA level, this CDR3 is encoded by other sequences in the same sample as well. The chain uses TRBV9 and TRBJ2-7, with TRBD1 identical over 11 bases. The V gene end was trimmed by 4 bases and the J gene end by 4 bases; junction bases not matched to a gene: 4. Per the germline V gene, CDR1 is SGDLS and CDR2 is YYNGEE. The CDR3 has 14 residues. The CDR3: CASSPGQGAYEQYF. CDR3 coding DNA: TGTGCCAGCAGCCCAGGACAGGGGGCTTACGAGCAGTACTTC.

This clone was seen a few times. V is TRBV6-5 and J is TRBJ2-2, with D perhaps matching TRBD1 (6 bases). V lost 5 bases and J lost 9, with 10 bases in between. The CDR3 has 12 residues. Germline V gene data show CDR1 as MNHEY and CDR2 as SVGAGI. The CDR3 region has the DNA TGTGCCAGCAGTCCCAGGGGTTGGGAGCTGTTTTTT. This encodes CASSPRGWELFF.

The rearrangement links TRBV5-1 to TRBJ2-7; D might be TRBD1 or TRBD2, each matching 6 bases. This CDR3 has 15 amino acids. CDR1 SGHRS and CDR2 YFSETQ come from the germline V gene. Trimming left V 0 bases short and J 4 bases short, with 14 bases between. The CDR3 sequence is CASSLDLGGWYEQYF. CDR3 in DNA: TGCGCCAGCAGCTTGGATCTGGGGGGCTGGTACGAGCAGTACTTC.

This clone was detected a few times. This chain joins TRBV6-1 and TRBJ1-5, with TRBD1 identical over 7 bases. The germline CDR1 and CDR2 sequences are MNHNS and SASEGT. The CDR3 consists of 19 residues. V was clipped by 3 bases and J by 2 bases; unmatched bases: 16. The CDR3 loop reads CASSDPRTGGVMGNQPQHF. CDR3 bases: TGTGCCAGCAGTGACCCCCGGACAGGCGGGGTTATGGGCAATCAGCCCCAGCATTTT.

The CDR3 DNA reads TGTGCCAGCAGTGAATTGACAGGCTATGGCTACACCTTC. Its translation: CASSELTGYGYTF. The J gene is TRBJ1-2, the V gene TRBV6-1; perhaps TRBD1 as D (6 bases). The ends were cut back, 2 bases at V and 4 bases at J, with 8 bases in the middle. CDR3 length equals 13 residues. The germline CDR1 and CDR2 sequences are MNHNS and SASEGT.

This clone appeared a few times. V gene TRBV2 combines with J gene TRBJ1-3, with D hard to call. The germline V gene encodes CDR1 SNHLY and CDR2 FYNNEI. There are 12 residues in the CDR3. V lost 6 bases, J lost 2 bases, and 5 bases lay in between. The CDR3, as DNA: TGTGCCAGCAGCTATCCTGGAAACACCATATATTTT. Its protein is CASSYPGNTIYF.

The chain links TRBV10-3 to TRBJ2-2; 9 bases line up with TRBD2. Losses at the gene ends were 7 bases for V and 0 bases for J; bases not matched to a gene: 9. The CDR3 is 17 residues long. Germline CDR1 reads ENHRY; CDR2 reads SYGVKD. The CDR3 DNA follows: TGTGCCATCACCCGGGGGGCGGGAGGGCCGAACACCGGGGAGCTGTTTTTT. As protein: CAITRGAGGPNTGELFF.

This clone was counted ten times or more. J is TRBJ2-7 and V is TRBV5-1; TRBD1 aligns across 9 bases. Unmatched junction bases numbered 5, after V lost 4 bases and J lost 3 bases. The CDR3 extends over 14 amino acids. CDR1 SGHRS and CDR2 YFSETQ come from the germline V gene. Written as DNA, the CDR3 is TGCGCCAGCAGCCGGCTGGACAGGGGCTACGAGCAGTACTTC. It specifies CASSRLDRGYEQYF.

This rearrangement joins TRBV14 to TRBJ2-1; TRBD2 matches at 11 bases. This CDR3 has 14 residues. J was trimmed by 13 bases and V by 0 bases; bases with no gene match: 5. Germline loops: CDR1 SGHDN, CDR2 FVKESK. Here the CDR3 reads CASSQEVTSGRQFF. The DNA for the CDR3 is TGTGCCAGCAGCCAAGAGGTCACTAGCGGGAGACAGTTCTTC.

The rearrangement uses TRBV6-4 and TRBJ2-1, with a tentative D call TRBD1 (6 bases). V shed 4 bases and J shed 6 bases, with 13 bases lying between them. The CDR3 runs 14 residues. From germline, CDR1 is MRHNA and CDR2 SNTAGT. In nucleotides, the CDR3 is TGTGCCAGCAGTGGGGGCAGAGGGGGCAATGAGCAGTTCTTC. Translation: CASSGGRGGNEQFF.

CDR3 residues: CASSLEGGAGNEQFF. CDR3 coding DNA: TGTGCCAGCAGCTTGGAAGGGGGGGCTGGGAATGAGCAGTTCTTC. The chain employs TRBV5-4 and TRBJ2-1, with a weak D call TRBD2 (7 bases). V shed 0 bases and J shed 7 bases, with 14 bases lying between them. In germline, CDR1 is SGHNT, CDR2 YYREEE (reference sequence). The CDR3 spans 15 residues.

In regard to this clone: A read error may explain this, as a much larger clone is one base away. The CDR3 DNA follows: TGTGCCAGCAGCCGGGACAGGAGCTCCTACGAGCAGTACTTC. This codes for CASSRDRSSYEQYF. V usage is TRBV2 and J usage is TRBJ2-7; 8 bases align to TRBD1. The germline CDR1 and CDR2 sequences are SNHLY and FYNNEI. This CDR3 contains 14 residues. The V segment lost 6 bases and the J segment 0 bases; nucleotides outside the gene matches: 4.